This T cell receptor beta chain was sequenced during a study of blood T cell repertoires in COVID-19 (TCRdb year 2020). In terms of the full investigation: Collaborator samples came from the United States, Italy and Spain and covered acute and convalescent phases of COVID-19. The material from the prospective study consisted of cDNA or gDNA derived from T cells, B-cell-depleted T cells, or PBMCs. Subjects who had been exposed to COVID-19, were actively infected with it, or had recovered from it provided the deeply sampled blood TCRbeta repertoires that made up the dataset. The repertoires were made available in a free public database intended to serve as a resource for research on the immune response to SARS-CoV-2. The samples were drawn from the first 160 participants of the ongoing ImmuneRACE study and from some 1,300 subjects provided by 6 global collaborators. Sample metadata almost always included a de-identified subject ID, COVID-19 status, age in years and sex. Where HLA class I and class II types were available, the types were taken from metadata supplied by the sample provider, not from assay-based typing.

Reading from cysteine to phenylalanine, the CDR3 counts 16 amino acids. CDR3 DNA only is kept here, 48 bases in frame from base 1. Here V drops 4 bases and J drops 1 base, and the junction holds 7 bases not matched to any gene. Reading the germline V gene gives CDR1 KGHDR and CDR2 SFDVKD. To note about this clone: Its cognate antigen has yet to be identified. Base qualities are not at hand, and no much larger clone is one base apart.

TCRbeta CDR3 regions were amplified from genomic DNA using the immunoSEQ Assay, a bias-controlled multiplex PCR. As for the authors' bioinformatics: Nucleated cell counts per sample were estimated from amplification of reference gene primers within the assay. Sequence reads were collapsed and filtered to measure the absolute abundance of every unique TCRbeta CDR3 rearrangement. For each sample, productive Simpson clonality was calculated as the square root of Simpson's diversity index across productive rearrangements. This immuneACCESS table, as held by TCRdb, lists in-frame sequences with V and J called but not all clones. Of the missing ones, under half trace to an unresolved V gene in checked studies; the others have no known cause. V and J calls and clone size are those listed in that table; D and trimming were worked out from the DNA. The sample yields roughly 90,000 clones; around 85% were counted once. Together, the top ten hold 35% to 40% of the sample.

Study-wide findings and limitations: Clinical and demographic metadata were provided uncurated, with the amount varying by source and participant.

Collaborating institutions collected whole blood in K2EDTA tubes following their own protocols. For TCRbeta analysis, collaborators shipped samples in one of three forms: frozen whole blood, isolated PBMCs, or DNA extracted from either of those sample types. The chain employs TRBV24-1 and TRBJ2-5; 8 bases in the middle match TRBD1. This clonotype was obtained from a man of 80 years or more with acute or convalescent COVID-19. Sequencing was performed on peripheral blood. This receptor carries the CDR3 CATSDPGTGSQETQYF. The nucleotide sequence reads as follows: TGTGCCACCAGTGACCCCGGGACAGGCAGCCAAGAGACCCAGTACTTC.